This T cell receptor beta chain was recorded in a study of human T cells and chemical hapten exposure (dated by TCRdb to about 2021). Study-wide context: For sensitization, 2% DPC in acetone was applied to an approximately 2 cm by approximately 2 cm area of upper inner arm skin. Patients additionally received weekly therapeutic DPC doses to the scalp throughout the approximately 25-week study period. Patch tests used Finn chambers with 0.01% DPC on the upper back, scored after 6 days by International Contact Dermatitis Research Group standards. The mostly female patient cohort included alopecia areata with under or over 50% scalp involvement, alopecia totalis and alopecia universalis. Libraries were combined into a pool for sequencing, and differences in TCR yield between samples came mainly from small differences in library volumes within the pool. This study followed changes in the peripheral blood TCR repertoire in vivo during primary and secondary sensitization of alopecia patients to the hapten diphenylcyclopropenone (DPC). Patient blood was sampled pre-sensitization (week 0) and at 2, 6 and about 24 weeks after DPC sensitization. Around 29 alopecia patients provided blood for TCR sequencing at one to four time points (pre-sensitization, 2, 6 and 24 weeks). Findings and caveats that apply to the study as a whole: After repeated subsampling, changes were observed in the strength of the expansion versus patch-test correlation and in the threshold at which the correlation became significant. Alopecia, a presumed autoimmune disease, was present in all patients, so the immune response of the patients might differ from that of healthy individuals. No change with DPC sensitization was found in the number of TCRs above 1 in 1000 frequency, and no evidence of global repertoire structure alterations was found. A positive correlation was found between the number of PT1 expanded TCRs and patch test score, with significance reached at thresholds 8, 16 and 32 but not 4. Expanded TCRs formed significantly more large CDR3 similarity clusters than pre-sensitization or healthy control sets, consistent with antigen-driven responses.

At least ten counts were recorded for this clonotype. No cognate antigen has been identified for it. No much larger clonotype is one base removed from it; base qualities were not supplied. The junction shows trimming of 1 base on V and 5 bases on J, and the gene matches do not reach 4 bases of it. CDR1 and CDR2, looked up from the germline V gene (reference sequence), are SEHNR and FQNEAQ. The CDR3 runs 16 residues from the cysteine to the phenylalanine. Just CDR3 DNA is preserved here, 48 bases in frame from base 1. Preparation of the library involved RACE. The listed sequencing device is NextSeq 500. Library preparation attached unique molecular identifiers to individual cDNA molecules for quantitative, reproducible TCR counting. Both TCR alpha and TCR beta chains were sequenced from each blood RNA sample. Under the source paper's analysis protocol: The median number of TCRs per sample was some 100,000, ranging from 23,224 to 690,600. The Decombinator software suite was used to annotate the V, J and CDR3 of the TCR reads. To make PS versus PT1 abundance plots, every sample was subsampled to the same number of TCRs (28,000). Expanded TCRs were defined as absent before sensitization and observed at least eight times at the 2-week time point. Using fastp trimming at Q25 and MiXCR clonotype assembly, TCRdb reanalyzed the public sequencing data and kept in-frame beta chains. Every entry covers one CDR3 protein and lists the most common genes and DNA from its rows. The V and J calls reflect TCRdb's pipeline rather than the authors' work. The sample contains 250,000 or so distinct CDR3 sequences, 7.5% to 9% of them found a single time. Of the sample, less than 1.5% falls within the top ten clones.

The time point label of this sample denotes: pre-sensitization, week 0. Read against the paper, the sample's treatment or condition label means: therapeutic diphenylcyclopropenone sensitization with weekly scalp DPC. At each patch-test visit, blood was drawn before the patch test was applied. Patients were considered eligible if aged 18 to 70, diagnosed with alopecia and deemed suitable for DPC therapy, and patients were excluded if pregnant. Total RNA was extracted from unfractionated whole blood collected in Tempus Blood RNA tubes. Recombination linked TRBV7-9 to TRBJ1-5, and TRBD1 matches 11 of the central bases. Sequencing used whole blood, obtained in connection with sensitization to the hapten diphenylcyclopropenone (DPC). The sequence was obtained from a man aged 18 to 35 with alopecia areata. Some clones in this sample may be carry-over from other donors' samples. The CDR3 region: CASSLVGQGAYQPQHF. The sequenced DNA is TGTGCCAGCAGCTTAGTTGGACAGGGGGCATATCAGCCCCAGCATTTT. This CDR3, with the reference TRBV7-9 and TRBJ1-5 proteins standing in past its ends, gives the full variable domain DTGVSQNPRHKITKRGQNVTFRCDPISEHNRLYWYRQTLGQGPEFLTYFQNEAQLEKSRLLSDRFSAERPKGSFSTLEIQRTEQGDSAMYLCASSLVGQGAYQPQHFGDGTRLSIL.